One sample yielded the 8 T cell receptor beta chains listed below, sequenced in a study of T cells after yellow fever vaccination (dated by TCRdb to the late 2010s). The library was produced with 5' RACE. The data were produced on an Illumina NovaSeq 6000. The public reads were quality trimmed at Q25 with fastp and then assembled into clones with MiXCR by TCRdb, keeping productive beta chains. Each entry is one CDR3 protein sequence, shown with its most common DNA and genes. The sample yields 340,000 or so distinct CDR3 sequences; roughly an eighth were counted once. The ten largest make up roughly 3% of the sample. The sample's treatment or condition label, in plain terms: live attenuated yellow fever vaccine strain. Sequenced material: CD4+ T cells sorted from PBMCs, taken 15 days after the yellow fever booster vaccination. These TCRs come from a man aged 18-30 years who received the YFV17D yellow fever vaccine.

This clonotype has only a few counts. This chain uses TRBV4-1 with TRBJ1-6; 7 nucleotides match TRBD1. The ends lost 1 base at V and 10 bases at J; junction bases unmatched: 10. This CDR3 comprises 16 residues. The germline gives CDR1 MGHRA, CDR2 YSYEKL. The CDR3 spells CASSQGLRQGGSPLHF. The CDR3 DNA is TGCGCCAGCAGCCAAGGTTTACGACAGGGTGGCTCACCCCTCCACTTT.

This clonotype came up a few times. CDR3 amino acids: CASSQEDNSRRGYTF. Written as DNA, the CDR3 is TGTGCCAGCAGCCAAGAGGACAACTCCAGACGGGGCTACACCTTC. V and J are TRBV4-2 and TRBJ1-2; weak D call: TRBD1 (5 bases). CDR1 and CDR2 (germline): LGHNA, YNFKEQ. V was shortened by 0 bases and J by 8 bases, with 16 bases between the two germline ends. CDR3 size: 15 residues.

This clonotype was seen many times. The CDR3 loop is CASSTDDEQFF. The CDR3 region has the DNA TGCGCCAGCAGCACCGATGATGAGCAGTTCTTC. V usage is TRBV5-1 and J usage is TRBJ2-1; the D is unclear. V gave up 4 bases and J gave up 8 bases, with 7 bases separating them. Germline V lookup: CDR1 SGHRS, CDR2 YFSETQ. This CDR3 has 11 amino acids.

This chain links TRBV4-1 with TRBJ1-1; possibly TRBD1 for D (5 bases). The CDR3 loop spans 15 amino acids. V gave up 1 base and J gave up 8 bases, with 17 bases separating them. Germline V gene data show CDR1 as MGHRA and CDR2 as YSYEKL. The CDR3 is CASSQGLRRPGEAFF. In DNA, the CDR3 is TGCGCCAGCAGCCAAGGACTCCGCCGTCCAGGGGAAGCTTTCTTT.

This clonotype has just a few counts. The CDR3, as DNA: TGCGCCAGCAGCTTGGCTTCTCCGGCGGACGAGCAGTACTTC. Translated: CASSLASPADEQYF. This chain links TRBV5-1 with TRBJ2-7; D is unresolved. Germline V gene lookup returns CDR1 SGHRS and CDR2 YFSETQ. This CDR3 is built from 14 residues. V dropped 0 bases and J dropped 5 bases, with 12 bases sitting between them.

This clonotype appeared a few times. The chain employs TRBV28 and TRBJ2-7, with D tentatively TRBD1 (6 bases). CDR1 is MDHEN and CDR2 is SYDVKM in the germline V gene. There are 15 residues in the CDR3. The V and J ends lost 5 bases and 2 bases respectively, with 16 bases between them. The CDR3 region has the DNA TGTGCCAGCAGTCCGCCGGTGACAGGCGCCTACGAGCAGTACGTC. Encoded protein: CASSPPVTGAYEQYV.

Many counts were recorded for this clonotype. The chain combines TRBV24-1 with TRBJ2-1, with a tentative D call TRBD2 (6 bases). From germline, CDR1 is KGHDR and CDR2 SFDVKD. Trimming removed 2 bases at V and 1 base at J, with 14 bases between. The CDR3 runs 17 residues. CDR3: CATSDSPGGESYNEQFF. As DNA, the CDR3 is TGTGCCACCAGTGATTCCCCGGGCGGGGAGTCCTACAATGAGCAGTTCTTC.

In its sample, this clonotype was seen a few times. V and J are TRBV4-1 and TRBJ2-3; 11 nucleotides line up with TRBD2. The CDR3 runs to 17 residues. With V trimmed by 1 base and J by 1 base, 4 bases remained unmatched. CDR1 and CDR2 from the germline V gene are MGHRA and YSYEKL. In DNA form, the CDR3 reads TGCGCCAGCAGCCAAGCGGCTAGCGGGGGGCGCACAGATACGCAGTATTTT. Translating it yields CASSQAASGGRTDTQYF.